This T cell receptor beta chain came from a study of PD-1 blockade in classical Hodgkin lymphoma. Whole-study findings and limits: Baseline diversity was lower in partial responders and progressors than complete responders.

CDR1 and CDR2 (germline): MNHNS, SASEGT. V was trimmed by 1 base and J by 5 bases, leaving 11 bases between them. CDR3 length: 14 residues. Every patient was affected by relapse after autologous stem cell transplantation, while exposure to brentuximab vedotin was not uniform. The study recorded best responses of complete response, partial response or progressive disease. Sequenced by immunoSEQ multiplex PCR; TCRdb stores in-frame clones only, minus some. The sample shows 75,000 to 100,000 clones, around four fifths of them seen only once. Remarks on this clone: What it binds is unknown.

The sequence was obtained from a human donor with classical Hodgkin lymphoma. The rearrangement uses TRBV6-1 and TRBJ1-1; a possible D gene is TRBD1 (5 bases). The material was peripheral blood mononuclear cells (PBMCs), obtained at baseline. CDR3 nucleotide sequence: TGTGCCAGCAGTGAAGACCGGGGCGTGACTGAAGCTTTCTTT. Translating it yields CASSEDRGVTEAFF.